This TCR beta chain originates from a study of early T cells in non-severe SARS-CoV-2 infection. For the study at large: From unsorted whole blood, bulk RNA was sequenced, and the chains remained unpaired.

Separate cDNA molecules each had unique molecular identifiers attached to them. A single record per CDR3 protein comes from TCRdb applying MiXCR to the 5' RACE reads. The table lists roughly 45,000 distinct CDR3 sequences, about 4.2% of them singletons. CDR1 and CDR2 (germline): SGHRS, YFSETQ. The CDR3 is 15 amino acids. Findings and limits, study-wide: Missing private and CD4 specificities, VDJdb matching favored anti-spike CD8 responses.

Notes on this clonotype: Its target is not known. One end of the junction fails to match germline, which may point to a read error.

The V gene is TRBV5-1, the J gene TRBJ2-7, with 8 positions matching TRBD1. The TCR comes from an adult who was a healthcare worker with PCR-confirmed SARS-CoV-2 infection or an uninfected control (not recorded which). Sequenced sample: whole blood. CDR3 sequence (DNA): TGCGCCAGCAACTTGGCCCGAGGACAGGGTTACGAGCAGTACTTC. It specifies CASNLARGQGYEQYF.